These 25 T cell receptor beta chains were sequenced from one sample in a study of vaccination effects on CD4 cells after COVID-19. Sequencing was preceded by expansion of antigen-specific CD4+ T cells with viral peptide pools in the ViraFEST assay. The culture ran for under eleven days, and then CD4+ T cells were isolated. Testing of the vaccine recipients showed negative nucleocapsid antibodies and no prior SARS-CoV-2 infection. Libraries were prepared by immunoSEQ multiplex PCR; TCRdb keeps only in-frame clonotypes and omits some of them. Found here are around 55,000 clones, about two thirds of them singletons; the top ten hold approximately 20%. Antigens for these TCRs are unknown. The source material was CD4+ T cells from PBMCs cultured with SARS-CoV-2 spike peptides, sampled before COVID-19 vaccination. The receptors come from a human donor who received a COVID-19 vaccine.

The chain uses TRBV7-2 and TRBJ1-1; no firm D call. The CDR3 loop spans 14 amino acids. V was cut by 0 bases and J by 1 base, with 6 bases left in between. From germline, CDR1 is SGHTA and CDR2 FQGNSA. The CDR3, as DNA: TGTGCCAGCAGCTTAGCGCTTTGGAACACTGAAGCTTTCTTT. It encodes CASSLALWNTEAFF. Looking up the rest from reference TRBV7-2 and TRBJ1-1 gives the full variable domain: GAGVSQSPSNKVTEKGKDVELRCDPISGHTALYWYRQSLGQGLEFLIYFQGNSAPDKSGLPSDRFSAERTGGSVSTLTIQRTQQEDSAVYLCASSLALWNTEAFFGQGTRLTVV.

In nucleotides, the CDR3 is TGTGCCAGCAGCCGGGACAGGGACTACGAGCAGTACTTC. Its translation is CASSRDRDYEQYF. This chain connects TRBV6-6 to TRBJ2-7; TRBD1 aligns across 9 bases. CDR1 and CDR2 (germline): MNHNY, SVGAGI (reference sequence). The ends lost 6 bases at V and 3 bases at J; junction bases unmatched: 3. CDR3 length equals 13 residues.

The chain joins TRBV5-4 to TRBJ2-1; D call uncertain. The germline V and J ends were trimmed by 3 bases and 7 bases, with 11 bases remaining between them. Germline values: CDR1 SGHNT, CDR2 YYREEE (reference sequence). This CDR3 comprises 13 residues. The CDR3 region is CASSSNRANEQFF. The CDR3 DNA is TGTGCCAGCAGCTCCAACCGGGCTAATGAGCAGTTCTTC.

This chain connects TRBV5-1 to TRBJ2-3; 12 bases match TRBD1. This CDR3 is 15 amino acids long. V lost 4 bases and J lost 5; bases outside the gene matches: 5. Germline CDR1 is SGHRS and CDR2 is YFSETQ. The CDR3 DNA sequence: TGCGCCAGCAGCGTAGGGACAGGGGGCGAAGATACGCAGTATTTT. Translation: CASSVGTGGEDTQYF.

This chain joins TRBV19 and TRBJ1-5; 9 bases are shared with TRBD1. Germline loops: CDR1 LNHDA, CDR2 SQIVND (reference sequence). The CDR3 runs to 16 residues. With 9 bases clipped from V and 5 bases from J, the junction kept 14 bases outside the gene matches. CDR3: CASTGPRDRDDQPQHF. CDR3 nucleotide sequence: TGTGCCAGCACCGGGCCCCGGGACAGGGACGATCAGCCCCAGCATTTT.

The CDR3 DNA is TGTGCCAGCAGCCAGGGGATTAGCAATCAGCCCCAGCATTTT. This gives the protein CASSQGISNQPQHF. V usage is TRBV5-6 and J usage is TRBJ1-5; D might be TRBD1 (6 bases). This CDR3 comprises 14 residues. V was pared by 4 bases and J by 0 bases, with 8 bases between. Germline CDR1 SGHDT, CDR2 YYEEEE.

A word on this clone: At one of its ends the junction is not consistent with the germline gene, which may arise from a read error. The CDR3 nucleotides read TGTGCCAGCAGTGAAGCGTTGGAGGGGGGCAAGCTCTTC. It is translated as CASSEALEGGKLF. V gene TRBV2 combines with J gene TRBJ2-1; either TRBD1 or TRBD2 may fit D (6 bases each). In germline, CDR1 is SNHLY, CDR2 FYNNEI. This CDR3 is built from 13 residues. Based on the CDR3 plus reference TRBV2 and TRBJ2-1, the full variable domain is EPEVTQTPSHQVTQMGQEVILRCVPISNHLYFYWYRQILGQKVEFLVSFYNNEISEKSEIFDDQFSVERPDGSNFTLKIRSTKLEDSAMYFCASSEALEGGKLFGPGTRLTVL.

Within the sample, this clone is medium-sized (0.01 to 0.1%). The chain joins TRBV5-6 to TRBJ2-2, with D perhaps assigned TRBD1 or TRBD2 (5 bases each). The V gene lost 2 bases and the J gene lost 2 bases, with 10 bases spanning the gap. Germline V gene sequence: CDR1 SGHDT, CDR2 YYEEEE. The CDR3 runs to 15 residues. This CDR3 reads CASSFGGTNTGELFF. The CDR3 DNA sequence: TGTGCCAGCAGCTTTGGGGGAACTAACACCGGGGAGCTGTTTTTT.

The J gene is TRBJ2-2, the V gene TRBV6-5; weak D call: TRBD1 (6 bases). The germline CDR1 and CDR2 sequences are MNHEY and SVGAGI. CDR3 length: 16 amino acids. V lost 3 bases, J lost 6 bases, and 17 bases lay in between. The CDR3 sequence is CASSYLGRGLAGELFF. CDR3 DNA sequence: TGTGCCAGCAGTTATTTAGGAAGGGGGTTAGCCGGGGAGCTGTTTTTT.

This rearrangement joins TRBV7-2 to TRBJ2-1; 8 bases are a match to TRBD2. The germline gives CDR1 SGHTA, CDR2 FQGNSA. The CDR3 runs 14 residues. V shed 6 bases and J 7 bases; nucleotides not matched to a gene: 8. The DNA for the CDR3 is TGTGCCAGCAGAGACGGGAGGGCTGGGAATGAGCAGTTCTTC. Protein sequence: CASRDGRAGNEQFF.

The V call is TRBV19, the J call TRBJ2-7; 7 bases fit TRBD1. J gave up 4 bases and V 8 bases, and 14 bases lay outside the gene matches. From germline, CDR1 is LNHDA and CDR2 SQIVND (reference sequence). CDR3 size: 15 residues. In DNA, the CDR3 is TGTGCCAGTGCCTCCGGGGCAGGGGGTCCGTACGAGCAGTACTTC. Protein sequence: CASASGAGGPYEQYF.

The V and J genes are TRBV4-1 and TRBJ1-2; 12 nucleotides line up with TRBD1. Per germline, CDR1 MGHRA and CDR2 YSYEKL. The V segment lost 2 bases and the J segment 2 bases; nucleotides outside the gene matches: 3. This CDR3 is 16 amino acids long. The CDR3 region has the DNA TGCGCCAGCAGCCAAACCGGGACAGGGGGCAACTATGGCTACACCTTC. As protein: CASSQTGTGGNYGYTF.

This clone has only a few counts. The rearrangement uses TRBV7-2 and TRBJ2-7, with D tentatively TRBD2 (5 bases). CDR3 length: 16 residues. V shed 2 bases and J shed 2 bases, with 16 bases lying between them. Germline CDR1 SGHTA, CDR2 FQGNSA. For the CDR3, the DNA is TGTGCCAGCAGCTTAAGGAGGCATCAGGTCCCCTACGAGCAGTACTTC. It translates to CASSLRRHQVPYEQYF.

The chain has TRBV6-6 and TRBJ2-2; D perhaps matches TRBD1 (6 bases). This CDR3 is built from 14 residues. Per the germline V gene, CDR1 is MNHNY and CDR2 is SVGAGI (reference sequence). V dropped 6 bases and J dropped 7 bases, with 15 bases sitting between them. In DNA, the CDR3 is TGTGCCAGCAGCGCGTCGACAGGATACGGGGAGCTGTTTTTT. Protein sequence: CASSASTGYGELFF.

The rearrangement uses TRBV4-1 and TRBJ2-2; the match to TRBD2 covers 15 bases. Trimming took 4 bases from V and 2 from J; bases not matched to a gene: 11. This CDR3 is 20 amino acids long. Germline V gene lookup returns CDR1 MGHRA and CDR2 YSYEKL. Written as DNA, the CDR3 is TGCGCCAGCAGCCCGGCGGGACTAGCGGGAGGTACCCCCAACACCGGGGAGCTGTTTTTT. Translation: CASSPAGLAGGTPNTGELFF.

This chain connects TRBV28 to TRBJ2-3, with D tentatively TRBD2 (7 bases). V was shortened by 5 bases and J by 2 bases, with 14 bases between the two germline ends. This CDR3 is built from 15 residues. Germline CDR1 is MDHEN and CDR2 is SYDVKM. DNA for the CDR3: TGTGCCAGCAGTACCCTTGGGGGGGCCACAGATACGCAGTATTTT. This translates into CASSTLGGATDTQYF.

The V call is TRBV6-5, the J call TRBJ1-2; possibly TRBD1 for D (5 bases). Germline loops: CDR1 MNHEY, CDR2 SVGAGI. This CDR3 contains 14 residues. With 4 bases removed from V and 2 bases from J, the gap between germline ends came to 11 bases. CDR3 amino acids: CASSFLQENYGYTF. In DNA form, the CDR3 reads TGTGCCAGCAGTTTTTTACAGGAGAACTATGGCTACACCTTC.

The V gene is TRBV19, the J gene TRBJ1-1; D unclear. The V end lost 6 bases, the J end lost 0 bases, and 8 bases lay between the germline ends. This CDR3 is built from 13 residues. CDR1 is LNHDA, CDR2 SQIVND, per germline (reference sequence). The CDR3 region is CASRSGLNTEAFF. Written as DNA, the CDR3 is TGTGCCAGTAGATCAGGCTTGAACACTGAAGCTTTCTTT. Together with reference TRBV19 and TRBJ1-1, the CDR3 gives the full variable domain: DGGITQSPKYLFRKEGQNVTLSCEQNLNHDAMYWYRQDPGQGLRLIYYSQIVNDFQKGDIAEGYSVSREKKESFPLTVTSAQKNPTAFYLCASRSGLNTEAFFGQGTRLTVV.

This chain joins TRBV5-6 and TRBJ2-6; 9 bases align to TRBD1. Germline CDR1 and CDR2: SGHDT and YYEEEE. J lost 0 bases, V lost 0 bases, and 4 bases had no gene match. CDR3 length equals 18 residues. This CDR3 is CASSLVTGGVSGANVLTF. The CDR3 coding sequence is TGTGCCAGCAGCTTGGTTACAGGGGGCGTCTCTGGGGCCAACGTCCTGACTTTC.

Here the CDR3 reads CASSPPGHRGLLNYGYTF. CDR3 coding DNA: TGTGCCAGCTCACCACCAGGCCACAGGGGCCTACTTAACTATGGCTACACCTTC. The V call is TRBV18, the J call TRBJ1-2; TRBD1 matches at 7 bases. Germline CDR1 reads KGHSH; CDR2 reads LQKENI. The trim removed 0 bases at V and 1 base at J, leaving 11 bases unmatched. The CDR3 has 18 residues.

The chain combines TRBV7-9 with TRBJ2-3; D is unclear. V shed 5 bases and J shed 5 bases, with 26 bases lying between them. The CDR3 spans 18 residues. Germline assignment: CDR1 SEHNR and CDR2 FQNEAQ (reference sequence). The CDR3 is CASSPMRWPGGEGDTQYF. CDR3 nucleotides: TGTGCCAGCAGCCCCATGCGGTGGCCAGGTGGGGAAGGAGATACGCAGTATTTT.

V usage is TRBV2 and J usage is TRBJ1-6; no firm D call. Germline assignment: CDR1 SNHLY and CDR2 FYNNEI. CDR3 length: 14 amino acids. Trimming removed 6 bases from V and 7 bases from J, with 13 bases in between. CDR3 nucleotides: TGTGCCAGCAGGGTTACAGCGTTGAATTCACCCCTCCACTTT. This sequence encodes CASRVTALNSPLHF. The variable domain in full, completed from reference TRBV2 and TRBJ1-6, reads EPEVTQTPSHQVTQMGQEVILRCVPISNHLYFYWYRQILGQKVEFLVSFYNNEISEKSEIFDDQFSVERPDGSNFTLKIRSTKLEDSAMYFCASRVTALNSPLHFGNGTRLTVT.

The V gene is TRBV7-9, the J gene TRBJ1-1; possibly TRBD1 for D (6 bases). The V and J ends lost 5 bases and 1 base respectively, with 23 bases between them. The germline gives CDR1 SEHNR, CDR2 FQNEAQ (reference sequence). The CDR3 consists of 18 residues. Here the CDR3 reads CASSRSYHRAAGNTEAFF. The CDR3 DNA follows: TGTGCCAGCAGCCGATCGTACCACAGGGCTGCAGGGAACACTGAAGCTTTCTTT.

In its sample, this clone was seen once. V is TRBV5-1 and J is TRBJ1-1; D is uncertain. Germline V CDR1 and CDR2: SGHRS, YFSETQ. The germline V and J ends were trimmed by 4 bases and 2 bases, with 15 bases remaining between them. The CDR3 sequence is 15 residues long. The CDR3 sequence is CASSLGGRSNTEAFF. The CDR3, as DNA: TGCGCCAGCAGCCTGGGAGGACGGTCTAACACTGAAGCTTTCTTT.

This chain uses TRBV5-6 with TRBJ1-2; D perhaps matches TRBD1 (5 bases). The CDR3 has 15 amino acids. Deletions cut 4 bases from V and 1 base from J, with 14 bases between. Germline CDR1 is SGHDT and CDR2 is YYEEEE. This CDR3 is CASSPPGHLNYGYTF. In DNA form, the CDR3 reads TGTGCCAGCAGCCCCCCAGGACACCTTAACTATGGCTACACCTTC.